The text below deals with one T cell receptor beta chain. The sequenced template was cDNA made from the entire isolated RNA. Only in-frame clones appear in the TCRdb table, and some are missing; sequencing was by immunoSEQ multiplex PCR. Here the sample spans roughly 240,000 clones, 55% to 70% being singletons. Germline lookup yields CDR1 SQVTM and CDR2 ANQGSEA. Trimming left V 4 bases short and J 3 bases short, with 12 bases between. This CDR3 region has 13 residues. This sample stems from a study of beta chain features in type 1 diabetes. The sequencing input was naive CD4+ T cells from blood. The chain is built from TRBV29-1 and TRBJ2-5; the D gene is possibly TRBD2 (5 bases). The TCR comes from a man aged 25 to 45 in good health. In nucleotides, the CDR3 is TGCAGCGTTGGAGGGCGCGTTAAAGAGACCCAGTACTTC. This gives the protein CSVGGRVKETQYF.